The entry below gives a single T cell receptor (beta chain) sequence along with its context. Its target antigen remains unknown. Base qualities are not provided; no much larger clone lies one nucleotide away. These data come from a study of T-cell reconstitution after alpha-beta-depleted transplantation in children (dated by TCRdb to the mid-2010s). Background for the entire study: Using TCR repertoire profiling, the study followed T-cell immune reconstitution in a quantitative way in children after TCRalphabeta/CD19-depleted allogeneic hematopoietic cell transplantation. Here is what the overall study found, with its caveats: About two months after transplant, the apparently early recovery of alphabetaT-cell counts reportedly depended on just several hundred clones that had expanded rapidly and came from non-depleted graft cells. In some patients, high TCRbeta diversity at day 60 was attributed to recipient T cells and intrathymic progenitors that had survived conditioning. Over the following months the frequencies of hyperexpanded clones went down, and after one year T-cell counts and TCRbeta diversity were mostly credited to newly produced T cells.

The sample's treatment or condition, from its label and the paper: allogeneic hematopoietic cell transplantation with graft depleted of TCRalphabeta T cells and CD19 B cells. The transplant recipients were children given TCRalphabeta/CD19-depleted allogeneic hematopoietic cell grafts. Via the germline V gene, CDR1 is SGHRS and CDR2 YFSETQ. Reading from cysteine to phenylalanine, the CDR3 counts 17 amino acids. Of all the DNA, just the CDR3 is kept, 51 bases in frame from base 1. V has 1 base trimmed and J has 7 bases trimmed; junction bases matching no gene number 11. Library method: PCR. For sequencing, an Illumina HiSeq 2500 was employed. TCR library preparation used molecular barcoding, with unique molecular identifiers applied to normalize quantification of the TCRbeta repertoire. The public reads were reprocessed in TCRdb via fastp at Q25 and MiXCR, keeping in-frame beta chains. Every entry covers one CDR3 protein and lists the most common genes and DNA from its rows. The sample table holds hundreds of thousands of distinct CDR3 sequences, of which about an eighth were seen once. Together, the top ten hold around 0.8% of the sample.

The sequenced sample was PBMCs, obtained before TCRalphabeta/CD19-depleted stem cell transplant. The V and J genes are TRBV5-1 and TRBJ2-2; TRBD1 lines up with 9 middle nucleotides. This clonotype was obtained from a girl aged 2 to 9 with congenital amegakaryocytic thrombocytopenia, due to receive a stem cell transplant. In nucleotides, the sequence is TGCGCCAGCAGCTTGCGGGGACAGGGCACTTCGATCGGGGAGCTGTTTTTT. This encodes CASSLRGQGTSIGELFF.